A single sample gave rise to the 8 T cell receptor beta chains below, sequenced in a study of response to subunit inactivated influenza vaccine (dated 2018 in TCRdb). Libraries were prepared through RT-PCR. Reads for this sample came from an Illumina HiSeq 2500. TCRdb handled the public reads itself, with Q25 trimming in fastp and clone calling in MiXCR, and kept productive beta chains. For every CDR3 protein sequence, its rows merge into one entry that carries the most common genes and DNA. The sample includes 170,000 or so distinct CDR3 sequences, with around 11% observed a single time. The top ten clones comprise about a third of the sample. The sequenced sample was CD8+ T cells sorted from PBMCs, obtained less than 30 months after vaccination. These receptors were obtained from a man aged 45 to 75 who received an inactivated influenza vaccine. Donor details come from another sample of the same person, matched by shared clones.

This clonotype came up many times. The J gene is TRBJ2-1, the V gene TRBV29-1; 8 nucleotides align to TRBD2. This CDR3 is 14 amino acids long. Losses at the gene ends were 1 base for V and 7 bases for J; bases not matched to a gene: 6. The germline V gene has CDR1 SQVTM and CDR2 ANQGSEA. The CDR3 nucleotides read TGCAGCGTTGAAGCGGCGGGAGGTCCAAATGAGCAGTTCTTC. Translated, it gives CSVEAAGGPNEQFF.

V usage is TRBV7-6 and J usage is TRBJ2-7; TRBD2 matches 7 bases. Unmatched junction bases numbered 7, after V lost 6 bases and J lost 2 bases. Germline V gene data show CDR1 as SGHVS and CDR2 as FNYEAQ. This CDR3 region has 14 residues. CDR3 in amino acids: CASSPGTNPYEQYF. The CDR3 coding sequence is TGTGCCAGCAGTCCCGGGACTAACCCCTACGAGCAGTACTTC. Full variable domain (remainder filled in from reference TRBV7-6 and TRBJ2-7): GAGVSQSPRYKVTKRGQDVALRCDPISGHVSLYWYRQALGQGPEFLTYFNYEAQQDKSGLPNDRFSAERPEGSISTLTIQRTEQRDSAMYRCASSPGTNPYEQYFGPGTRLTVT.

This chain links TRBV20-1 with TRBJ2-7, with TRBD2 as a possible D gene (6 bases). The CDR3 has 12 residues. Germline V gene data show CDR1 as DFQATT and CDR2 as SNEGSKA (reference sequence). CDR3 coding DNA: TGCAGGGGACTGCCGCTTACCTCGGAACAGTACTTC. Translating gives CRGLPLTSEQYF.

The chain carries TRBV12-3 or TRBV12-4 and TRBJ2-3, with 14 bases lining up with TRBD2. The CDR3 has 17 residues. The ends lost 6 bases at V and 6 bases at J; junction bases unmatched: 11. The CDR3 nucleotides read TGTGCCAGCAGCCTGACTAGCGGGAGGGGTATTTGGGATACGCAGTATTTT. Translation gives CASSLTSGRGIWDTQYF.

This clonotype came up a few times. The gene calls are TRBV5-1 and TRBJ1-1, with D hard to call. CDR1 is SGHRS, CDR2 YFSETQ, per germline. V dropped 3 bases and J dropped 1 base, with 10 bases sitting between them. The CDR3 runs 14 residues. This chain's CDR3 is CASSSWTGNTEAFF. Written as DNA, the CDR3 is TGCGCCAGCAGCTCATGGACGGGGAACACTGAAGCTTTCTTT. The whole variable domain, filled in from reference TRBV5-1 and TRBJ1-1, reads KAGVTQTPRYLIKTRGQQVTLSCSPISGHRSVSWYQQTPGQGLQFLFEYFSETQRNKGNFPGRFSGRQFSNSRSEMNVSTLELGDSALYLCASSSWTGNTEAFFGQGTRLTVV.

This CDR3 is CASSPGQGATEAFF. CDR3 in DNA: TGTGCCAGCAGTCCCGGACAGGGAGCCACTGAAGCTTTCTTT. This chain joins TRBV12-3 or TRBV12-4 and TRBJ1-1, with TRBD1 identical over 8 bases. The ends lost 5 bases at V and 4 bases at J; junction bases unmatched: 6. The CDR3 is 14 residues long.

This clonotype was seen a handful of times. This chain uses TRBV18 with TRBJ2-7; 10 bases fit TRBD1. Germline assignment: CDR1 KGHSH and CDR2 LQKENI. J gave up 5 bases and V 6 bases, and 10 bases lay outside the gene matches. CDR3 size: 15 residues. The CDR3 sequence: CASSRRDRGTDEQYF. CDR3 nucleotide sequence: TGTGCCAGCTCGCGAAGGGACAGGGGAACCGACGAGCAGTACTTC.

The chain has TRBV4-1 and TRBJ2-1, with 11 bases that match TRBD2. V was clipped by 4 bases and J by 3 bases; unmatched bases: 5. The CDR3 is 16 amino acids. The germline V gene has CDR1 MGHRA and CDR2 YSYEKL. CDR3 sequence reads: CASSRLGLAVYNEQFF. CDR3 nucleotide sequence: TGCGCCAGCAGCCGCCTGGGACTAGCGGTCTACAATGAGCAGTTCTTC.